A selection of T cell receptor beta chains follows, all from one sample in a study of blood T cell repertoires in COVID-19. Data came from immunoSEQ multiplex PCR; TCRdb stores just in-frame clones and leaves some out. Found here are about 270,000 clones, approximately 85% of them singletons; the top ten hold approximately 9.6%. What was sequenced was PBMCs or T cells enriched from blood (not recorded which). These receptors were collected from a woman aged 50 to 65 with acute COVID-19. CDR3s include the opening cysteine and the closing phenylalanine or tryptophan. A D gene is named only where the DNA matches it firmly. A row's size may be missing; if present it is once, few, many or a size class.

D | size | J | V | CDR3 | DNA
- | - | TRBJ1-5 | TRBV6-1 | CASSEGSSNQPQHF | TGTGCCAGCAGTGAAGGAAGCAGCAATCAGCCCCAGCATTTT
- | - | TRBJ1-6 | TRBV7-8 | CASSLGDTNSPLHF | TGTGCCAGCAGCTTAGGAGACACTAATTCACCCCTCCACTTT
- | - | TRBJ2-1 | TRBV2 | CASNPLGGANEQFF | TGTGCCAGCAACCCTTTGGGGGGGGCCAATGAGCAGTTCTTC
- | few | TRBJ1-4 | TRBV7-9 | CASRTGNEKLFF | TGTGCCAGCAGGACCGGGAATGAAAAACTGTTTTTT
TRBD2 | - | TRBJ2-7 | TRBV7-2 | CASSDSGGALGEQYF | TGTGCCAGCAGCGATAGCGGGGGGGCCCTAGGGGAGCAGTACTTC
TRBD1 | - | TRBJ1-6 | TRBV27 | CASSLGTGGRYNSPLHF | TGTGCCAGCAGTTTGGGGACAGGGGGGCGTTATAATTCACCCCTCCACTTT
TRBD1 | - | TRBJ2-2 | TRBV5-1 | CASSPYTGGAAGELFF | TGCGCCAGCAGCCCATACACAGGGGGCGCGGCCGGGGAGCTGTTTTTT
TRBD2 | - | TRBJ2-1 | TRBV7-2 | CASSRPSGGPDNEQFF | TGTGCCAGCAGCCGCCCTAGCGGGGGGCCAGACAATGAGCAGTTCTTC
TRBD1 | - | TRBJ2-7 | TRBV7-2 | CASSSTGGEFYEQYF | TGTGCCAGCAGCTCGACAGGGGGCGAATTCTACGAGCAGTACTTC
- | - | TRBJ2-7 | TRBV7-9 | CASSSGQYISYEQYF | TGTGCCAGCAGCTCGGGACAATACATCTCCTACGAGCAGTACTTC
TRBD2 | - | TRBJ2-5 | TRBV5-1 | CASSLGTSGEKTQYF | TGCGCCAGCAGCTTGGGGACTAGCGGGGAAAAGACCCAGTACTTC
TRBD1 | - | TRBJ2-2 | TRBV4-3 | CASSQDGRGFHGELFF | TGCGCCAGCAGCCAAGATGGCAGGGGGTTTCACGGGGAGCTGTTTTTT